This T cell receptor beta chain was captured by sequencing in a study of blood T cells in healthy people across ages. The study's findings and limits: Naive T cell percentage and TCR beta diversity correlated strongly.

A second about 7 to 12 cycle PCR used barcoded and J-beta primers. Each CDR3 protein gets one entry after TCRdb re-called the 5' RACE reads with MiXCR. This repertoire shows hundreds of thousands of distinct CDR3 sequences, around a fifth found once; its top ten account for roughly 3.6%. Concerning this clonotype itself: Its target is unknown.

With 0 bases clipped from V and 5 bases from J, the junction kept 12 bases outside the gene matches. The CDR3 is made up of 17 amino acids. CDR1 and CDR2 (germline): LGHNA, YSLEER. The sample taken for sequencing was blood. The rearrangement uses TRBV4-3 and TRBJ1-2, with 7 bases that match TRBD1. This TCR came from a man between 65 and 80 years old in good health. For the CDR3, the DNA is TGCGCCAGCAGCCAAGAAGGGACAGACTCAGACGTTTATGGCTACACCTTC. Its translation is CASSQEGTDSDVYGYTF.